These T cell receptor beta chains were read from a single sample in a study of radiotherapy plus CTLA-4 blockade in lung cancer. Generated by immunoSEQ multiplex PCR, the TCRdb table keeps only in-frame clones and is missing some. The table has some 70,000 clones, 79% seen once. Here the sequenced sample was peripheral blood, taken from a patient treated with radiotherapy plus ipilimumab. The receptors here all came from a human donor with non-small cell lung cancer who had a complete response to radiotherapy plus ipilimumab. The CDR3 runs from the conserved cysteine through the conserved F or W. Clone size is given for some rows only: seen once, a few or many times, or a class if the clone is expanded.

size: .
J: TRBJ2-3
V: TRBV5-6
CDR3: CAGSLGHGGGVTDTQYF

size: .
J: TRBJ1-5
V: TRBV5-4
CDR3: CASSGGSGQPQHF

size: .
J: TRBJ1-2
V: TRBV7-9
CDR3: CASSLGSNIHYGYTF

size: .
J: TRBJ2-2
V: TRBV9
CDR3: CASSARTGYTGELFF

size: .
J: TRBJ1-5
V: TRBV19
CDR3: CASSSGWRGGQPQHF

size: .
J: TRBJ1-2
V: TRBV9
CDR3: CASCDLGYGYTF

size: .
J: TRBJ1-1
V: TRBV6-5
CDR3: CASSYWTEIVGAFF

size: .
J: TRBJ2-5
V: TRBV20-1
CDR3: CSATLEETQYF

size: .
J: TRBJ2-1
V: TRBV29-1
CDR3: CSVLPHSFRRDNEQFF

size: .
J: TRBJ1-5
V: TRBV6-1
CDR3: CASSAGQFNQPQHF

size: .
J: TRBJ2-3
V: TRBV5-4
CDR3: CASSPPPSGRASTDTQYF

size: .
J: TRBJ2-7
V: TRBV11-2
CDR3: CASSETSRYEQYF

size: once
J: TRBJ2-1
V: TRBV18
CDR3: CASSPGAGQGSYNEQFF

size: .
J: TRBJ1-5
V: TRBV7-2
CDR3: CASSLVDANQPQHF

size: .
J: TRBJ1-1
V: TRBV18
CDR3: CASSLQSSGTANTEAFF

size: once
J: TRBJ1-2
V: TRBV19
CDR3: CASSRTGTANYGYTF

size: .
J: TRBJ2-3
V: TRBV5-1
CDR3: CASSLVGEPFTDTQYF

size: .
J: TRBJ2-6
V: TRBV11-2
CDR3: CASSKGTGGFGANVLTF

size: .
J: TRBJ1-5
V: TRBV6-1
CDR3: CASRREQPQHF

size: .
J: TRBJ1-1
V: TRBV7-9
CDR3: CASSPGTYATLDTEAFF

size: .
J: TRBJ2-2
V: TRBV7-2
CDR3: CASSSFPTPGELFF

size: .
J: TRBJ2-1
V: TRBV11-3
CDR3: CAASPDFPGGLNEQFF

size: .
J: TRBJ2-2
V: TRBV6-6
CDR3: CASGQEDTGELFF

size: .
J: TRBJ2-1
V: TRBV19
CDR3: CASSIDMDYEQFF

size: .
J: TRBJ2-2
V: TRBV30
CDR3: CAWSIRPGELFF

size: .
J: TRBJ2-2
V: TRBV11-3
CDR3: CASSLLETGELFF